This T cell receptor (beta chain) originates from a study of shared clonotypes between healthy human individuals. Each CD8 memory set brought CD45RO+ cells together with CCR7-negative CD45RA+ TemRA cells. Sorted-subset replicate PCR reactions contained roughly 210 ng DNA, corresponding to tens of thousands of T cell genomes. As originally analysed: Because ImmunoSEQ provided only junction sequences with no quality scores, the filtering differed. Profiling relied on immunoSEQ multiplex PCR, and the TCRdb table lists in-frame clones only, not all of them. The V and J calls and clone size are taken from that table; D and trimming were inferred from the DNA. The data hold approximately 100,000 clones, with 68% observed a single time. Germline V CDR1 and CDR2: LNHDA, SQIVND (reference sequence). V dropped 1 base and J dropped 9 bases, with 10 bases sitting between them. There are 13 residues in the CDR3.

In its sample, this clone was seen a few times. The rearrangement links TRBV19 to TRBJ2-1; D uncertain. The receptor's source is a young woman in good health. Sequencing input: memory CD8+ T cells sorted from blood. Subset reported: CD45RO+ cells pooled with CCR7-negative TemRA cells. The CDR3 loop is CASSIVPRSEQFF. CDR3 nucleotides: TGTGCCAGTAGTATAGTACCCCGGAGTGAGCAGTTCTTC.